This T cell receptor (beta chain) was sequenced during a study of blood T cells in healthy people across ages. V lost 4 bases, J lost 1 base, and 6 bases stayed unmatched. Germline CDR1 and CDR2: MNHNS and SASEGT. This CDR3 is 15 amino acids long. Remarks on this clonotype: Its antigen remains unidentified.

Points from the study as a whole: The study found TCR beta diversity correlated strongly with naive T cell percentage.

A second roughly 6 to 11 cycle PCR used barcoded and J-beta primers. TCRdb redid the calling of the 5' RACE reads with MiXCR, one entry per CDR3 protein. The data contain over 1,500,000 distinct CDR3 sequences, less than 50% of them singletons. What was sequenced was blood. The V and J genes are TRBV6-1 and TRBJ2-7; 8 nucleotides agree with TRBD1. The sequence was obtained from a woman aged 40 to 49 in good health. In DNA, the CDR3 is TGTGCCAGCAGTGTCACCGGGACAGGATCCTACGAGCAGTACTTC. This encodes CASSVTGTGSYEQYF.